This passage covers 7 T cell receptor beta chains from one sample sequenced in a study of cytomegalovirus exposure and HLA in healthy donors. The PCR employed 60 Vbeta primers together with 13 Jbeta primers. Sequencing used immunoSEQ multiplex PCR; TCRdb keeps in-frame clones, though not all of them. In the table there are 140,000 or so clones, more than 65% of which are singletons. Sequencing was performed on PBMCs. The receptors were gathered from a woman aged 30 to 39 in good health and CMV-seronegative.

The chain couples TRBV7-3 to TRBJ2-3, with TRBD2 matching over 9 bases. Trimming removed 3 bases from V and 6 bases from J; junction bases left unmatched: 7. The CDR3 has 15 amino acids. Germline lookup yields CDR1 SGHTA and CDR2 FQGTGA. The CDR3 protein is CASSFVVAGADTQYF. The DNA for the CDR3 is TGTGCCAGCAGCTTCGTGGTAGCGGGGGCCGATACGCAGTATTTT.

This sequence joins TRBV27 and TRBJ2-7; possibly TRBD1 for D (7 bases). Trimming took 5 bases from V and 0 from J, leaving 14 bases between them. Germline values: CDR1 MNHEY, CDR2 SMNVEV (reference sequence). The CDR3 extends over 15 amino acids. In DNA, the CDR3 is TGTGCCAGCAGTCTGCAGGGGGGAACCTCCTACGAGCAGTACGTC. As protein: CASSLQGGTSYEQYV.

This chain uses TRBV5-1 with TRBJ2-2; TRBD1 matches at 9 bases. After removal of 4 bases from V and 1 base from J, the junction contained 2 bases not matched to a gene. CDR3 size: 15 residues. The germline V gene encodes CDR1 SGHRS and CDR2 YFSETQ. This chain's CDR3 is CASSPDRGNTGELFF. CDR3 in DNA: TGCGCCAGCAGCCCGGACAGGGGGAACACCGGGGAGCTGTTTTTT.

This sequence joins TRBV7-9 and TRBJ1-5; 7 bases are shared with TRBD1. The CDR3 covers 13 residues. Trimming cost V 5 bases and J 6 bases; bases outside gene matches: 4. CDR1 SEHNR and CDR2 FQNEAQ come from the germline V gene (reference sequence). The CDR3 spells CASSPGTAQPQHF. Here the CDR3 DNA reads TGTGCCAGCAGCCCCGGGACAGCTCAGCCCCAGCATTTT.

On this clone: At one end, the junction sequence differs from germline, possibly due to a read error. The J gene is TRBJ2-1, the V gene TRBV7-9; no reliable D call. The CDR3 contains 14 residues. Germline CDR1 SEHNR, CDR2 FQNEAQ (reference sequence). CDR3: CSSSLESGRNEQFF. DNA for the CDR3: TGTTCCAGCAGCTTAGAATCTGGGCGCAATGAGCAGTTCTTC.

V and J are TRBV25-1 and TRBJ2-7; D possibly corresponds to TRBD2 (6 bases). V lost 1 base, J lost 5 bases, and 6 bases lay in between. The germline V gene has CDR1 MGHDK and CDR2 SYGVNS. The CDR3 totals 12 residues. CDR3 sequence: CASSEWGDEQYF. The CDR3 coding sequence is TGTGCCAGCAGTGAATGGGGGGACGAGCAGTACTTC.

This clone was found a few times. J is TRBJ2-5 and V is TRBV9, with TRBD2 matching over 12 bases. The junction had 4 bases not matched to a gene; V was cut back by 0 bases and J by 7 bases. Germline values: CDR1 SGDLS, CDR2 YYNGEE. There are 15 residues in the CDR3. CDR3 in amino acids: CASSVGTSGIGTQYF. The CDR3 DNA follows: TGTGCCAGCAGCGTAGGGACTAGCGGGATCGGGACCCAGTACTTC.